What follows are 29 T cell receptor beta chains derived from one specimen sequenced in a study of graft-versus-host responses after intestinal transplantation. These receptors lack a known antigen. TCRdb's copy holds only in-frame clones and misses some; the assay was immunoSEQ multiplex PCR. Of about 85,000 clones listed, 82% are singletons. The sequenced sample was unstimulated CD4+ T cells sorted from spleen or lymph node cells, obtained before intestinal transplant. Every receptor here comes from a human donor who received an intestinal transplant.

The chain employs TRBV18 and TRBJ2-1; tentative D call: TRBD1 (5 bases). CDR3 size: 15 residues. Trimming removed 3 bases from V and 0 bases from J, with 9 bases in between. Germline-derived CDR1 and CDR2 are KGHSH and LQKENI. For the CDR3, the DNA is TGTGCCAGCTCACCGGACACGCGCTCCTACAATGAGCAGTTCTTC. Translated: CASSPDTRSYNEQFF.

The chain combines TRBV5-1 with TRBJ2-3; tentative D call: TRBD2 (5 bases). The germline gives CDR1 SGHRS, CDR2 YFSETQ. The germline V and J ends were trimmed by 0 bases and 11 bases, with 13 bases remaining between them. CDR3 length: 13 amino acids. Here the CDR3 reads CASSLEVIARQYF. The DNA of the CDR3 is TGCGCCAGCAGCTTGGAGGTCATAGCGCGGCAGTATTTT.

CDR3: CASSYSTAGFEQFF. CDR3 nucleotide sequence: TGTGCCAGCAGTTACTCGACGGCAGGATTTGAGCAGTTCTTC. The chain recombines TRBV6-5 with TRBJ2-1; D is unresolved. The V end was cut by 0 bases, the J end by 9 bases, with 12 bases between. Germline V gene lookup returns CDR1 MNHEY and CDR2 SVGAGI. The CDR3 is 14 amino acids.

J is TRBJ2-5 and V is TRBV29-1; 9 bases line up with TRBD2. The V and J ends lost 5 bases and 5 bases, in that order; junction bases with no gene match: 15. CDR1 and CDR2 (germline): SQVTM, ANQGSEA. This CDR3 comprises 16 residues. CDR3 nucleotides: TGCAGCGTTAGGGGGGGGACTAGCCAGGGATCGGAGACCCAGTACTTC. As protein: CSVRGGTSQGSETQYF.

This clone appeared a few times. This sequence joins TRBV29-1 and TRBJ2-7; 7 bases match TRBD2. V lost 5 bases to trimming and J lost 4 bases; unmatched junction nucleotides: 11. Germline CDR1 is SQVTM and CDR2 is ANQGSEA. This CDR3 region has 14 residues. The CDR3 coding sequence is TGCAGCGTTCCTCGGGGAGGGGAGGTTTACGAGCAGTACTTC. Translating gives CSVPRGGEVYEQYF.

There are a few counts of this clone. The chain is built from TRBV7-9 and TRBJ2-5; perhaps TRBD1 as D (5 bases). The length of the CDR3 is 16 residues. The V and J ends lost 2 bases and 3 bases respectively, with 16 bases between them. Germline CDR1 SEHNR, CDR2 FQNEAQ (reference sequence). The CDR3 loop reads CASSLSLSRVEETQYF. As DNA, the CDR3 is TGTGCCAGCAGCTTATCTTTGAGCAGGGTTGAAGAGACCCAGTACTTC.

The rearrangement joins TRBV30 to TRBJ2-5; the D gene is possibly TRBD2 (7 bases). Trimming took 5 bases from V and 2 from J, leaving 12 bases between them. The CDR3 totals 13 residues. From germline, CDR1 is GTSNPN and CDR2 SVGIG (reference sequence). This CDR3 is CAWVGGRQETQYF. DNA for the CDR3: TGTGCCTGGGTCGGGGGGCGTCAAGAGACCCAGTACTTC.

This clone was recorded a few times. This chain links TRBV6-5 with TRBJ1-4; maybe TRBD1 (6 bases). The V and J ends lost 7 bases and 7 bases respectively, with 13 bases between them. There are 13 residues in the CDR3. Germline CDR1 is MNHEY and CDR2 is SVGAGI. CDR3: CASKDRNLEKLFF. CDR3 coding DNA: TGTGCCAGCAAAGACAGGAACCTTGAAAAACTGTTTTTT.

The chain employs TRBV6-5 and TRBJ2-4; a weak D match, TRBD2 (7 bases). V shed 6 bases and J shed 3 bases, with 15 bases lying between them. Germline CDR1 reads MNHEY; CDR2 reads SVGAGI. The CDR3 totals 15 residues. CDR3 region: CASRLTGGGKNIQYF. The CDR3 DNA reads TGTGCCAGCAGACTAACGGGGGGCGGCAAAAACATTCAGTACTTC.

The table lists this clone with a few counts. This chain joins TRBV4-2 and TRBJ1-6; tentative D call: TRBD1 (6 bases). CDR1 is LGHNA and CDR2 is YNFKEQ in the germline V gene. Trimming removed 4 bases at V and 7 bases at J, with 14 bases between. The CDR3 has 15 amino acids. CDR3 sequence: CASSRDTGTNSPLHF. The DNA for the CDR3 is TGTGCCAGCAGCCGGGACACAGGAACCAATTCACCCCTCCACTTT.

The chain links TRBV5-4 to TRBJ2-2; 10 bases align to TRBD2. V was clipped by 3 bases and J by 3 bases; unmatched bases: 5. Germline V gene sequence: CDR1 SGHNT, CDR2 YYREEE (reference sequence). This CDR3 spans 16 amino acids. DNA of the CDR3: TGTGCCAGCAGCTCCGAGCGGGAGGGGGACACCGGGGAGCTGTTTTTT. It specifies CASSSEREGDTGELFF.

The rearrangement links TRBV15 to TRBJ2-1; 12 positions match TRBD2. Trimming removed 1 base from V and 6 bases from J; junction bases left unmatched: 4. Germline V CDR1 and CDR2: LNHNV, YYDKDF (reference sequence). This CDR3 has 16 residues. The CDR3 region is CATSRVRTSGINEQFF. The CDR3 DNA sequence: TGTGCCACCAGCAGAGTAAGGACTAGCGGGATCAATGAGCAGTTCTTC.

The chain couples TRBV2 to TRBJ2-5; D possibly corresponds to TRBD1 (5 bases). CDR3 size: 12 residues. CDR1 and CDR2 (germline): SNHLY, FYNNEI. The ends were cut back, 2 bases at V and 6 bases at J, with 7 bases in the middle. The CDR3 region has the DNA TGTGCCAGCAGTGAAAGGGGTCAGACCCAGTACTTC. This codes for CASSERGQTQYF.

This clone has just a few counts. This chain links TRBV5-1 with TRBJ1-4; perhaps TRBD1 as D (6 bases). This CDR3 is 15 amino acids long. In germline, CDR1 is SGHRS, CDR2 YFSETQ. Trimming stripped 5 bases from V and 8 bases from J, with 19 bases between. Here the CDR3 DNA reads TGCGCCAGCAGGGCCCAAACAGGGCCCGGAGAAAAACTGTTTTTT. It translates to CASRAQTGPGEKLFF.

The chain couples TRBV7-9 to TRBJ2-2; weak D call: TRBD2 (5 bases). CDR3 length equals 15 residues. The V gene's germline CDR1 is SEHNR and CDR2 FQNEAQ (reference sequence). Trimming removed 6 bases from V and 4 bases from J, with 15 bases in between. Written as DNA, the CDR3 is TGTGCCAGCAGAAAAGGCCCGGCGGGCACCGGGGAGCTGTTTTTT. This translates into CASRKGPAGTGELFF.

The chain joins TRBV6-6 to TRBJ2-5; possible D gene TRBD1, 6 bases. Trimming left V 0 bases short and J 3 bases short, with 8 bases between. CDR1 is MNHNY, CDR2 SVGAGI, per germline (reference sequence). The CDR3 is 14 residues long. The CDR3 nucleotides are TGTGCCAGCAGTTACTCGAACAGGGAAGAGACCCAGTACTTC. Translation: CASSYSNREETQYF.

The chain is built from TRBV2 and TRBJ1-2; 10 bases are shared with TRBD1. CDR3 length equals 13 residues. CDR1 is SNHLY, CDR2 FYNNEI, per germline. V was clipped by 9 bases and J by 0 bases; unmatched bases: 1. CDR3 bases: TGTGCCAGGACAGGGGGCACTAACTATGGCTACACCTTC. Protein: CARTGGTNYGYTF.

The chain links TRBV7-2 to TRBJ1-2; D perhaps matches TRBD1 (5 bases). The V and J ends lost 5 bases and 4 bases respectively, with 14 bases between them. Germline CDR1 reads SGHTA; CDR2 reads FQGNSA. This CDR3 region has 14 residues. CDR3 region: CASSPQRGFYGYTF. The CDR3 DNA sequence: TGTGCCAGCAGCCCCCAGCGGGGGTTCTATGGCTACACCTTC.

V and J are TRBV2 and TRBJ1-5; D ambiguous. Between the trimmed V and J ends, which lost 2 bases and 6 bases, there was a span of 8 bases. The germline V gene has CDR1 SNHLY and CDR2 FYNNEI. The CDR3 is 13 amino acids. DNA for the CDR3: TGTGCCAGCAGTGAATCTCGTCTTCAGCCCCAGCATTTT. It is translated as CASSESRLQPQHF.

The chain recombines TRBV28 with TRBJ2-7; TRBD2 might be the D (5 bases). Germline V gives CDR1 MDHEN, CDR2 SYDVKM. This CDR3 is built from 15 residues. V shed 4 bases and J shed 6 bases, with 19 bases lying between them. Here the CDR3 DNA reads TGTGCCAGCAGTTCGGACTCTTTTGGATTTGGCGAGCAGTACTTC. Encoded protein: CASSSDSFGFGEQYF.

The genes are TRBV5-1 and TRBJ1-2; no clear D gene. Trimming took off 4 bases at V and 4 bases at J, with 17 bases between the two ends. This CDR3 is 15 amino acids long. Germline CDR1 is SGHRS and CDR2 is YFSETQ. The CDR3 loop is CASSPGRAEGYGYTF. The CDR3 nucleotides read TGCGCCAGCAGCCCGGGGAGGGCGGAAGGCTATGGCTACACCTTC.

This chain joins TRBV18 and TRBJ2-5; no definite D call. V was shortened by 3 bases and J by 1 base, with 6 bases between the two germline ends. Germline V gene data show CDR1 as KGHSH and CDR2 as LQKENI. This CDR3 spans 13 amino acids. This CDR3 reads CASSPAPQETQYF. CDR3 nucleotides: TGTGCCAGCTCACCCGCGCCCCAAGAGACCCAGTACTTC.

The rearrangement links TRBV7-2 to TRBJ1-5, with unresolved D. This CDR3 has 12 residues. The V end was cut by 0 bases, the J end by 6 bases, with 3 bases between. Germline CDR1 and CDR2: SGHTA and FQGNSA. In DNA, the CDR3 is TGTGCCAGCAGCTTAGCCCGTCAGCCCCAGCATTTT. The encoded protein is CASSLARQPQHF.

V usage is TRBV11-1 and J usage is TRBJ1-2; no clear D gene. V was trimmed by 5 bases and J by 6 bases, leaving 16 bases between them. CDR3 length: 14 amino acids. CDR1 SGHAT and CDR2 FQDESV come from the germline V gene (reference sequence). The CDR3: CASSPVGWENGYTF. The CDR3 DNA reads TGTGCCAGCAGCCCCGTGGGATGGGAGAATGGCTACACCTTC.

The genes are TRBV30 and TRBJ2-4, with TRBD2 matching 9 bases. Losses at the gene ends were 3 bases for V and 1 base for J; bases not matched to a gene: 4. CDR1 is GTSNPN and CDR2 is SVGIG in the germline V gene (reference sequence). The CDR3 is 15 amino acids. In DNA, the CDR3 is TGTGCCTGGAGCGGCGGGGGGGCTGCCAAAAACATTCAGTACTTC. It specifies CAWSGGGAAKNIQYF. The full variable domain, with the rest looked up from reference TRBV30 and TRBJ2-4, is SQTIHQWPATLVQPVGSPLSLECTVEGTSNPNLYWYRQAAGRGLQLLFYSVGIGQISSEVPQNLSASRPQDRQFILSSKKLLLSDSGFYLCAWSGGGAAKNIQYFGAGTRLSVL.

This chain links TRBV28 with TRBJ1-6, with D hard to call. Germline V gene lookup returns CDR1 MDHEN and CDR2 SYDVKM. The V end was cut by 7 bases, the J end by 2 bases, with 12 bases between. This CDR3 has 15 residues. CDR3 protein: CASKIQGAYNSPLHF. The DNA for the CDR3 is TGTGCCAGCAAAATACAAGGAGCCTATAATTCACCCCTCCACTTT.

The chain is built from TRBV10-3 and TRBJ1-5, with no clear D. Germline V gene sequence: CDR1 ENHRY, CDR2 SYGVKD. With 10 bases removed from V and 0 bases from J, the gap between germline ends came to 7 bases. CDR3 length: 12 amino acids. The CDR3 region has the DNA TGTGCCACACAGAATAGCAATCAGCCCCAGCATTTT. Encoded protein: CATQNSNQPQHF.

The rearrangement joins TRBV6-5 to TRBJ2-1; 14 bases are a match to TRBD2. Trimming removed 2 bases from V and 12 bases from J; junction bases left unmatched: 9. This CDR3 has 16 amino acids. The germline gives CDR1 MNHEY, CDR2 SVGAGI. The CDR3 sequence: CASSYPGLAGEKGQFF. The CDR3 DNA reads as TGTGCCAGCAGTTACCCGGGACTAGCGGGAGAAAAAGGGCAGTTCTTC.

V is TRBV28 and J is TRBJ2-7; D not certain. The CDR3 is 15 residues long. Germline CDR1 MDHEN, CDR2 SYDVKM. Trimming removed 4 bases at V and 6 bases at J, with 19 bases between. For the CDR3, the DNA is TGTGCCAGCAGTTATGCCCTCGTGGTAGTCCGCGAGCAGTACTTC. It yields the protein CASSYALVVVREQYF.